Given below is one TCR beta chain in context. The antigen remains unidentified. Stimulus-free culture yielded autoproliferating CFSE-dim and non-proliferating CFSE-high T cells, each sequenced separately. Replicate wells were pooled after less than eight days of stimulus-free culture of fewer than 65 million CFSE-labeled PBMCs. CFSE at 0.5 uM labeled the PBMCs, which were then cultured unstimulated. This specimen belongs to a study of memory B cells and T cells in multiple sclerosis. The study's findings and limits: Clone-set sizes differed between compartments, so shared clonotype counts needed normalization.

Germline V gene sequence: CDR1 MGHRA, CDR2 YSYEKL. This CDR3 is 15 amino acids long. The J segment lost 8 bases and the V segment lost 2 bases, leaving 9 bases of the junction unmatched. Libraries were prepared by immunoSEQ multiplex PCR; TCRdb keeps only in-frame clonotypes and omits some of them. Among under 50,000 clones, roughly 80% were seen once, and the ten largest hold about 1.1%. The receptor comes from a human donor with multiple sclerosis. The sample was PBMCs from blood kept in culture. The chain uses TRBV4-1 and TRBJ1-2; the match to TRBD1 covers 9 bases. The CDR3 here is CASSQPGQGFGGYTF. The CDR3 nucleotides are TGCGCCAGCAGCCAACCGGGACAGGGTTTCGGGGGCTACACCTTC.